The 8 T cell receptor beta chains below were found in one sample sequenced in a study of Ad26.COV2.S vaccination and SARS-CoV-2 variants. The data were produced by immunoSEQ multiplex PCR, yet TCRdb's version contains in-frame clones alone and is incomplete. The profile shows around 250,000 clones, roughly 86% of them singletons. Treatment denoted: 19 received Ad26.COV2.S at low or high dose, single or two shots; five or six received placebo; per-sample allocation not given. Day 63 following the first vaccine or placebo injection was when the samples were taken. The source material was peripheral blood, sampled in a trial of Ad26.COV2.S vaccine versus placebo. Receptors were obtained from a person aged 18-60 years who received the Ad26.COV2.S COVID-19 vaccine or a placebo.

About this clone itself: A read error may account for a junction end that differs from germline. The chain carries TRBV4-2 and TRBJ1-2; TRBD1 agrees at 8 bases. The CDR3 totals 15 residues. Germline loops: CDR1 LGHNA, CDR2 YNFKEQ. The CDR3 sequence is CASSKDRGPLYGYTF. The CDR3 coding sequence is TGTGCCAGCAGCAAAGACAGGGGTCCACTCTATGGCTACACCTTC.

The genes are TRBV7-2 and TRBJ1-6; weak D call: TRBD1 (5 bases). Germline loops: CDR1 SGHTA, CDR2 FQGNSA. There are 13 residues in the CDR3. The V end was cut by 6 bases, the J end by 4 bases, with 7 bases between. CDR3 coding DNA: TGTGCCAGCAGGGACACTTATAATTCACCCCTCCACTTT. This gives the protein CASRDTYNSPLHF. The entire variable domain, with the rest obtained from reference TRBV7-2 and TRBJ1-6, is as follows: GAGVSQSPSNKVTEKGKDVELRCDPISGHTALYWYRQSLGQGLEFLIYFQGNSAPDKSGLPSDRFSAERTGGSVSTLTIQRTQQEDSAVYLCASRDTYNSPLHFGNGTRLTVT.

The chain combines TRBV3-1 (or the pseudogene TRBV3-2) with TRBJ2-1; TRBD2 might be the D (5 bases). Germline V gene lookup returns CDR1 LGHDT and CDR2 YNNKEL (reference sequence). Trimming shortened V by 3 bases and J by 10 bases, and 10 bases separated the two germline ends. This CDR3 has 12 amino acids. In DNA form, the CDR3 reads TGTGCCAGCAGCCATAGACTAACCGAGCAGTTCTTC. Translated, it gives CASSHRLTEQFF.

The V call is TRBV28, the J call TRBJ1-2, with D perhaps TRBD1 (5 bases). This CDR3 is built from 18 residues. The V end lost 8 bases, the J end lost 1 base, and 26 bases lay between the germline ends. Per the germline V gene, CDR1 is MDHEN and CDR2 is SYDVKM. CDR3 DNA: TGTGCCAGCCGGACCCCTTCGGGACCCGACCCTCTTAACTATGGCTACACCTTC. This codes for CASRTPSGPDPLNYGYTF.

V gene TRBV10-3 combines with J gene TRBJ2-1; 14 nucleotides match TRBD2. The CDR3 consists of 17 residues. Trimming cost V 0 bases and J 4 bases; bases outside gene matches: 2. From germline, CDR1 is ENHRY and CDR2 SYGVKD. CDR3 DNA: TGTGCCATCAGTGAGTCAGGGACTAGCGGGAGATACAATGAGCAGTTCTTC. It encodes CAISESGTSGRYNEQFF.

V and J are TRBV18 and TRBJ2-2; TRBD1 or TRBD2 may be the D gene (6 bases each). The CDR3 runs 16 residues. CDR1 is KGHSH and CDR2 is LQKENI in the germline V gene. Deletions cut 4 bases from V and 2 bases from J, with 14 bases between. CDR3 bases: TGTGCCAGCTCACTCTTCCGGGGGCTCAACACCGGGGAGCTGTTTTTT. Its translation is CASSLFRGLNTGELFF.

CDR3 in amino acids: CASSGWTSGRDGEQFF. For the CDR3, the DNA is TGTGCCAGCAGTGGCTGGACTAGCGGGAGGGACGGTGAGCAGTTCTTC. The chain couples TRBV6-1 to TRBJ2-1, with 15 nucleotides matching TRBD2. The CDR3 has 16 amino acids. Trimming took 4 bases from V and 9 from J; bases not matched to a gene: 7. CDR1 MNHNS and CDR2 SASEGT come from the germline V gene.

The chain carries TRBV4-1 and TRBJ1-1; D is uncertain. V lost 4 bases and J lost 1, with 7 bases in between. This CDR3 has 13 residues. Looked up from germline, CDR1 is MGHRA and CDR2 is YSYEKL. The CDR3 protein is CASSRVGNTEAFF. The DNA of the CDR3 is TGCGCCAGCAGCCGAGTAGGGAACACTGAAGCTTTCTTT.